The rows below give T cell receptor beta chains drawn from one sample of a study of T cells after yellow fever vaccination. TCRdb recomputed calls from the 5' RACE reads with MiXCR, one row per CDR3 protein. Counted here are about 360,000 distinct CDR3 sequences, approximately 6% occurring once; the ten biggest clones make up 15%. Sequenced material: PBMCs, taken 5 days after the yellow fever booster vaccination. These receptor sequences come from a man aged 30 to 39 who received the YFV17D yellow fever vaccine. Both conserved end residues are part of each CDR3. A D gene is named only where the DNA matches it firmly. The listing skips clone size in some rows; elsewhere it reads once, few, many or a size class.

clone_size,d_call,v_call,j_call,cdr3_nt,cdr3_aa
-,-,TRBV7-9,TRBJ1-4,TGTGCCAGCTCCCAGCGCGCGAATGAAAAACTGTTTTTT,CASSQRANEKLFF
many,TRBD2,TRBV12-3/TRBV12-4,TRBJ2-3,TGTGCCAGCAGTCCCCTAGCGGGAGGGGCTGGAGATACGCAGTATTTT,CASSPLAGGAGDTQYF
few,TRBD1,TRBV7-9,TRBJ1-5,TGTGCCAGCAGCTCAAACAGGGGGCGCTTTCAGCCCCAGCATTTT,CASSSNRGRFQPQHF
-,-,TRBV6-5,TRBJ1-1,TGTGCCAGCAGTTACTCAGTAGTCCCGTGGCGTGGAGGGACTGAAGCTTTCTTT,CASSYSVVPWRGGTEAFF
-,TRBD1,TRBV3-1,TRBJ1-3,TGTGCCAGCAGCCAAGATAGAACAGGGGGCTTTGGAAACACCATATATTTT,CASSQDRTGGFGNTIYF
-,-,TRBV5-1,TRBJ2-5,TGCGCCAGCAGCTCCGGACTCGTCGAGCGGGAGACCCAGTACTTC,CASSSGLVERETQYF
few,-,TRBV7-2,TRBJ2-7,TGTGCCAGCAGCTCCGTTGACTGGGGGCCATACGAGCAGTACTTC,CASSSVDWGPYEQYF
-,TRBD1,TRBV7-6,TRBJ1-2,TGTGCCAGCAGCCCTGACAGGGCCCAAGCTAACTATGGCTACACCTTC,CASSPDRAQANYGYTF
-,-,TRBV10-3,TRBJ2-5,TGTGCCATCAGGGAGGATGCGGGGGAGACCCAGTACTTC,CAIREDAGETQYF
many,-,TRBV20-1,TRBJ2-1,TGCAGTGCTAGAGAGAGCGCCTACAATGAGCAGTTCTTC,CSARESAYNEQFF
-,TRBD2,TRBV19,TRBJ2-1,TGTGCCAGTAGTATAGATCTCGGCGCCGGGACTAGCATGGAGCAGTTCTTC,CASSIDLGAGTSMEQFF
-,TRBD2,TRBV20-1,TRBJ2-7,TGCAGTGCTATACCCTCTAGCGGGAGAGAGGGCGAGCAGTACTTC,CSAIPSSGREGEQYF
many,-,TRBV6-5,TRBJ2-3,TGTGCCAGCAGTTACTCGAGGCGGGTTAGCACAGATACGCAGTATTTT,CASSYSRRVSTDTQYF
-,TRBD2,TRBV20-1,TRBJ2-1,TGCAGTGCTAGCAGCGGGAGGAGCTCCTACAATGAGCAGTTCTTC,CSASSGRSSYNEQFF
-,-,TRBV4-3,TRBJ2-3,TGCGCCAGCAGCCAAGACGCTCTTATTGGGGGGGATACGCAGTATTTT,CASSQDALIGGDTQYF
many,TRBD2,TRBV29-1,TRBJ2-5,TGCAGCGTTGTCGGGGGGGCTACCGGGAGTGAGACCCAGTACTTC,CSVVGGATGSETQYF
few,-,TRBV30,TRBJ2-3,TGTGCCTGGAGTGTGGGCTCTCAGGCCGGCACGAATACGCAGTATTTT,CAWSVGSQAGTNTQYF
-,TRBD1,TRBV4-1,TRBJ2-5,TGCGCCAGCAGCCAAGAACAGGGGACCCAAGAGACCCAGTACTTC,CASSQEQGTQETQYF
many,-,TRBV20-1,TRBJ2-5,TGCAGTGTTACGTCGTTCCCCCAGTACTTC,CSVTSFPQYF
-,-,TRBV19,TRBJ2-1,TGTGCCAGTAGTATAGGTAGTTCCGGGAGAGAAAAGCAGTTCTTC,CASSIGSSGREKQFF
-,-,TRBV7-8,TRBJ2-1,TGTGCCAGCAGCTCCATAGGGGTCCGGCTATCAGGGAATGAGCAGTTCTTC,CASSSIGVRLSGNEQFF
many,TRBD2,TRBV3-1,TRBJ2-2,TGTGCCAGCAGCCAAACTAGCGGAGTGAACACCGGGGAGCTGTTTTTT,CASSQTSGVNTGELFF
few,-,TRBV7-2,TRBJ2-1,TGTGCCAGCAGCTTAGAGGGTTCCAATGAGCAGTTCTTC,CASSLEGSNEQFF
few,-,TRBV3-1,TRBJ1-1,TGTGCCAGCAGCCCCGGACCCGATAACACTGAAGCTTTCTTT,CASSPGPDNTEAFF
few,TRBD2,TRBV7-3,TRBJ2-7,TGTGCCAGCAGCTTATGGTCTAGCGGTTTTAGCTCCTACGAGCAGTACTTC,CASSLWSSGFSSYEQYF
few,-,TRBV18,TRBJ1-4,TGTGCCAGCTCACGTCGGCGGGGGACTAATGAAAAACTGTTTTTT,CASSRRRGTNEKLFF
-,-,TRBV7-8,TRBJ1-2,TGTGCCAGCAGCTTAGCAGAACCCGGTATCGGCGGCTACACCTTC,CASSLAEPGIGGYTF
many,TRBD1,TRBV20-1,TRBJ1-6,TGCAGTGCCCCGGGACAGGGGTTTAATTCACCCCTCCACTTT,CSAPGQGFNSPLHF
few,TRBD2,TRBV7-7,TRBJ2-1,TGTGCTAGCAGCTCTCATTCTACTAGCGGGAGGGTCCTACGGCTAATTCTTGAGCAGTTCTTC,CASSSHSTSGRVLRLILEQFF
many,-,TRBV12-3/TRBV12-4,TRBJ2-7,TGTGCCAGCAGGATAGGAGGGTCATACGAGCAGTACTTC,CASRIGGSYEQYF
-,-,TRBV5-4,TRBJ2-1,TGTGCCAGCAGCTCTGGACAGAAATACAATGAGCAGTTCTTC,CASSSGQKYNEQFF
many,-,TRBV6-5,TRBJ1-1,TGTGCCAGCAGTTACGTAGAGAACACTGAAGCTTTCTTT,CASSYVENTEAFF
many,-,TRBV27,TRBJ2-7,TGTGCCAGCAGTTTAGGGGCGAACTACGAGCAGTACTTC,CASSLGANYEQYF
many,TRBD2,TRBV11-2,TRBJ2-5,TGTGCCAGCAGCGCCAATAGTCCCGAGACTAGCGGGAGTCCAAAGACCCAGTACTTC,CASSANSPETSGSPKTQYF